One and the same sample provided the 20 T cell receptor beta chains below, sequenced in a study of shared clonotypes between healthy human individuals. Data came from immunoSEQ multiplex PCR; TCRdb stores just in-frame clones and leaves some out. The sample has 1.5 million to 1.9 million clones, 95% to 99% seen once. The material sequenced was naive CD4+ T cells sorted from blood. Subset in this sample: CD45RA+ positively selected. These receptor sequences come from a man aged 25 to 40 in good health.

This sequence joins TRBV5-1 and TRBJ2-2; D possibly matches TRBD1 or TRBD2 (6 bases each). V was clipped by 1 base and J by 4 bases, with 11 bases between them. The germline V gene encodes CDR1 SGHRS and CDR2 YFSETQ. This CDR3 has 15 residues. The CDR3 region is CASSLIGGSTGELFF. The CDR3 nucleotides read TGCGCCAGCAGCTTGATCGGGGGCAGCACCGGGGAGCTGTTTTTT.

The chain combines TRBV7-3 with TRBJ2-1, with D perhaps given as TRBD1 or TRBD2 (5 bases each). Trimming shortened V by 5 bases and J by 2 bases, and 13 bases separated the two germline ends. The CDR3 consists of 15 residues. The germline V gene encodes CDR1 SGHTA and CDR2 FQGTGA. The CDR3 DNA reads TGTGCCAGCAGCCGGGACCCCTCGACCTACAATGAGCAGTTCTTC. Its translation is CASSRDPSTYNEQFF.

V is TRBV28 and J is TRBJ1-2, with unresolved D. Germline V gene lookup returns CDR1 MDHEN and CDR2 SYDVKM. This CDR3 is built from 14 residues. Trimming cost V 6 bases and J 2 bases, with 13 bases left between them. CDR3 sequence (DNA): TGTGCCAGCAGGGTAACGCCCGGGAACTATGGCTACACCTTC. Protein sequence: CASRVTPGNYGYTF.

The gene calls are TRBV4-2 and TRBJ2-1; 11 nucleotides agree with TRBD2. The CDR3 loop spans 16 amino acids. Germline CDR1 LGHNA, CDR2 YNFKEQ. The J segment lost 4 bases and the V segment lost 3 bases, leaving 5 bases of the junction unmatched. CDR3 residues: CASSQPGLAVYNEQFF. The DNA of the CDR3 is TGTGCCAGCAGCCAGCCGGGACTAGCGGTTTACAATGAGCAGTTCTTC.

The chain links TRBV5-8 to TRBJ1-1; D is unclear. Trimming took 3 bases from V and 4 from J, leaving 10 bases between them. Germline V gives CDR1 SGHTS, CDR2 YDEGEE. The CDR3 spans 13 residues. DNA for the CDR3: TGTGCCAGCAGCTGGAAAAGTAGCACTGAAGCTTTCTTT. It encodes CASSWKSSTEAFF.

In DNA, the CDR3 is TGTGCCAGCAGCGTAAGCACCGGGAGCACAGATACGCAGTATTTT. Protein product: CASSVSTGSTDTQYF. The chain recombines TRBV9 with TRBJ2-3; D unresolved. The CDR3 length is 15 residues. V gave up 1 base and J gave up 0 bases, with 9 bases separating them. Germline loops: CDR1 SGDLS, CDR2 YYNGEE.

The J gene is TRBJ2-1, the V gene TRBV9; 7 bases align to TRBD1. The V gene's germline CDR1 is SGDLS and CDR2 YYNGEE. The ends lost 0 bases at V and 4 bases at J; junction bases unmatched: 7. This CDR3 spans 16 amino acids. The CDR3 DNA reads TGTGCCAGCAGCGTAGCAGGACAGGCCAATTACAATGAGCAGTTCTTC. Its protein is CASSVAGQANYNEQFF.

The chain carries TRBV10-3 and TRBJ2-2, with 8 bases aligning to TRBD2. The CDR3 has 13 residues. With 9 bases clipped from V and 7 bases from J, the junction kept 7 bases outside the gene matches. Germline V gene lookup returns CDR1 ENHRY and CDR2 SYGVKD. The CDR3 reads CAIERELGGELFF. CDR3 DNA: TGTGCCATTGAGCGGGAGTTGGGCGGGGAGCTGTTTTTT.

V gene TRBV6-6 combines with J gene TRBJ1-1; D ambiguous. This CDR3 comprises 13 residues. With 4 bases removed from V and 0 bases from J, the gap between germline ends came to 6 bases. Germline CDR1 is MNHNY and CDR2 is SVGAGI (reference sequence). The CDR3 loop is CASSSKMNTEAFF. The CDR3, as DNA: TGTGCCAGCAGTTCGAAAATGAACACTGAAGCTTTCTTT.

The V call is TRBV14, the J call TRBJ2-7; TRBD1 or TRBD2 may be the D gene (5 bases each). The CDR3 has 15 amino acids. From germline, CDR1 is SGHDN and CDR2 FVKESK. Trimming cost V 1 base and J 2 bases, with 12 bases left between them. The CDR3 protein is CASSQGLGPPYEQYF. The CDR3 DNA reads TGTGCCAGCAGCCAAGGGTTGGGACCTCCCTACGAGCAGTACTTC.

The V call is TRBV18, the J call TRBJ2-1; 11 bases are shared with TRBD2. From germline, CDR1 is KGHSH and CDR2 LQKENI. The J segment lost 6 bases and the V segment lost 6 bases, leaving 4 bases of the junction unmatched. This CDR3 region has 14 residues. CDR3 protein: CASSMTSGANEQFF. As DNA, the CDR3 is TGTGCCAGCTCGATGACTAGCGGGGCCAATGAGCAGTTCTTC.

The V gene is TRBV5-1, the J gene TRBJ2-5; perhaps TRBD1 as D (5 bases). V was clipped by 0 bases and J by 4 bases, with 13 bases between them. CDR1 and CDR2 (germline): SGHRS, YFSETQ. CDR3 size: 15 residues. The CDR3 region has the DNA TGCGCCAGCAGCTTGGGCCAGGGCAACGGAGAGACCCAGTACTTC. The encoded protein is CASSLGQGNGETQYF.

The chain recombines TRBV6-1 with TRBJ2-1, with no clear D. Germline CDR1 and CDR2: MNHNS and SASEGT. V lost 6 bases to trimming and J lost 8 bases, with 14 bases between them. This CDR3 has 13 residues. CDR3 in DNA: TGTGCCAGCAGGGGTAACTTGGGCTATGAGCAGTTCTTC. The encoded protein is CASRGNLGYEQFF.

The CDR3 region is CASRGQGASGNQPQHF. In DNA form, the CDR3 reads TGTGCCAGCAGGGGACAGGGCGCGTCGGGCAATCAGCCCCAGCATTTT. J is TRBJ1-5 and V is TRBV28; 9 bases align to TRBD1. This CDR3 comprises 16 residues. Germline loops: CDR1 MDHEN, CDR2 SYDVKM. V lost 6 bases and J lost 2; bases outside the gene matches: 8.

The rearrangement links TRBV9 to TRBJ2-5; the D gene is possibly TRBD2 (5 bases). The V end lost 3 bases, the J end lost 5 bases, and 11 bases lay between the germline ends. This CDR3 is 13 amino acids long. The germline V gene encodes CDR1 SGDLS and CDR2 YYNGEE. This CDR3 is CASSGVSAETQYF. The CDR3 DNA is TGTGCCAGCAGCGGGGTTAGCGCGGAGACCCAGTACTTC.

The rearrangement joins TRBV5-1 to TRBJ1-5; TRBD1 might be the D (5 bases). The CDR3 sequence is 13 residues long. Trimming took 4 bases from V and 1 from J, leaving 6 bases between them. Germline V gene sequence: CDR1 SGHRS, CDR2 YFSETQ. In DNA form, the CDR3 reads TGCGCCAGCAGCCCAGGGAGCAATCAGCCCCAGCATTTT. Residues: CASSPGSNQPQHF.

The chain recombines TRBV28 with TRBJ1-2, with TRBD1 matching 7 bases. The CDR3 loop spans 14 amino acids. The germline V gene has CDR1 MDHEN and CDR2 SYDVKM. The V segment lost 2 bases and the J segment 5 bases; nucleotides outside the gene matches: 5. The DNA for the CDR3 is TGTGCCAGCAGTTTAGGGGACAGACTTTATGGCTACACCTTC. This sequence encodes CASSLGDRLYGYTF.

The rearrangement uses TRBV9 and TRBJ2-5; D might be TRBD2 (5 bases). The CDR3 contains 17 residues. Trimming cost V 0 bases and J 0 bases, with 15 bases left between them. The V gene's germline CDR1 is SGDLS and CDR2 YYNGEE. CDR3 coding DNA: TGTGCCAGCAGCGTAGGTCCGCGGAGGACGTACCAAGAGACCCAGTACTTC. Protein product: CASSVGPRRTYQETQYF.

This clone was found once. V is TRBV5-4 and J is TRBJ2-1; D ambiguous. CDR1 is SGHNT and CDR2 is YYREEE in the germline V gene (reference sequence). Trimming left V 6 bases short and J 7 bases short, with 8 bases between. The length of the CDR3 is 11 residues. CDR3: CASMLGNEQFF. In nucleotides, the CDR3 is TGTGCCAGCATGTTGGGGAATGAGCAGTTCTTC.

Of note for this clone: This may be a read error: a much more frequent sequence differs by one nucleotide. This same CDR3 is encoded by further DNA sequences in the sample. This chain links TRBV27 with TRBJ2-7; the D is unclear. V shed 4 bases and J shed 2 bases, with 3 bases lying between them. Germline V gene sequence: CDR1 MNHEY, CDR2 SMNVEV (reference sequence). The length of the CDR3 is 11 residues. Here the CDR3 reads CASSSPYEQYF. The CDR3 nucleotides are TGTGCCAGCAGTTCTCCCTACGAGCAGTACTTC.